This T cell receptor beta chain stems from a study of T-cell memory formation after mild COVID-19. Overall study: In these data, TCR clusters were largely donor specific.

General study findings and limits: A subset of responding clones appeared in pre-infection memory, suggesting cross-reactive memory joined.

The ends were cut back, 0 bases at V and 3 bases at J, with 9 bases in the middle. CDR1 is SGDLS, CDR2 YYNGEE, per germline. The CDR3 totals 14 residues. This clonotype has more than one count but fewer than ten. The antigen is undetermined. TCR alpha and TCR beta cDNA libraries with sample barcodes and UMIs came from 5'RACE using constant-segment primers. TCRdb used MiXCR to reprocess the 5' RACE reads, holding one entry per CDR3 protein. Of around 340,000 distinct CDR3 sequences in the sample, roughly an eighth were seen once. The chain links TRBV9 to TRBJ2-5, with D possibly matching TRBD2 (6 bases). This TCR derives from a man aged 18 to 29 who had mild COVID-19 (a few samples of this study predate the infection). Cell type and time point are not known. The specimen was PBMCs or a T cell subset sorted from them (not recorded which). CDR3 nucleotides: TGTGCCAGCAGCGTAGATTTAGCGGAAGAGACCCAGTACTTC. Encoded protein: CASSVDLAEETQYF.